Sequencing of this TCR beta chain was carried out in a study of shared clonotypes between healthy human individuals. Data came from immunoSEQ multiplex PCR; TCRdb stores just in-frame clones and leaves some out. The table shows some 2.1 million clones, with 90% to 95% occurring only once. Germline CDR1 is GTSNPN and CDR2 is SVGIG (reference sequence). CDR3 size: 12 residues. The V end was cut by 3 bases, the J end by 9 bases, with 9 bases between. Caucasian adults living in Nashville, Tennessee, provided all samples. Sequencing was carried out using naive CD4+ T cells sorted from blood. As for subset: CD45RA+ positively selected. The clonotype originates from a man aged 18 to 30 in good health. V usage is TRBV30 and J usage is TRBJ1-6; unclear D gene. The CDR3 protein is CAWRVSSSPLHF. DNA of the CDR3: TGTGCCTGGAGGGTGTCGTCTTCACCCCTCCACTTT.